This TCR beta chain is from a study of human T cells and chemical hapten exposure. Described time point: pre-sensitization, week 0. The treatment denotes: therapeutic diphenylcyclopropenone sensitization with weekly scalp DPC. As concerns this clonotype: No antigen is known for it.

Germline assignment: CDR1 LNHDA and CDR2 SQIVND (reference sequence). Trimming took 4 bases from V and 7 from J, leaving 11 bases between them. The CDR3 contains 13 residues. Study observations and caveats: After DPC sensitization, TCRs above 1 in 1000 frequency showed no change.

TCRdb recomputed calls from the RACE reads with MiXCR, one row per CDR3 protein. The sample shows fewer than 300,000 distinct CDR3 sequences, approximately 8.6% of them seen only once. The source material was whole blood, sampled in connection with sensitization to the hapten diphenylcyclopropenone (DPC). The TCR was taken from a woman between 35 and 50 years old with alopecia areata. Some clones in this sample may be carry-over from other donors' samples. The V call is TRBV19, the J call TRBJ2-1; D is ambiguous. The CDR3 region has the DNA TGTGCCAGTAGTAAAAAGCCGTGGAATGAGCAGTTCTTC. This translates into CASSKKPWNEQFF. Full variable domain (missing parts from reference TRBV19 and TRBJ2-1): DGGITQSPKYLFRKEGQNVTLSCEQNLNHDAMYWYRQDPGQGLRLIYYSQIVNDFQKGDIAEGYSVSREKKESFPLTVTSAQKNPTAFYLCASSKKPWNEQFFGPGTRLTVL.